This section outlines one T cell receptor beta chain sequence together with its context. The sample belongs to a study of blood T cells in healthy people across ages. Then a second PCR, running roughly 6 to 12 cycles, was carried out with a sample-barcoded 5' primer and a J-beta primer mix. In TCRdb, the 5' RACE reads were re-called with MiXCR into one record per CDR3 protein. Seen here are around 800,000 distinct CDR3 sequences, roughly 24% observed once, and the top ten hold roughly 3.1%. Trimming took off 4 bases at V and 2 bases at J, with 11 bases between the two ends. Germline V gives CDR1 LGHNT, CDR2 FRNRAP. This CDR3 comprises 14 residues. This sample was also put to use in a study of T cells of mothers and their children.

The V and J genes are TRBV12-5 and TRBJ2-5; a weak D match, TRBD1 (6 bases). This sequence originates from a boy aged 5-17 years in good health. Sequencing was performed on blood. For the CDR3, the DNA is TGTGCTAGTGGTTCCGACAGGCGACAAGAGACCCAGTACTTC. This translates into CASGSDRRQETQYF.